The clone carrying this T cell receptor (beta chain) was seen once. This table comes from immunoSEQ multiplex PCR, and its TCRdb copy is limited to in-frame clones, with some not included. The sample lists approximately 170,000 clones, around nine tenths occurring once. The sample is drawn from a study of blood T cell repertoires in COVID-19. This TCR was recovered from a woman younger than 35 who had recovered from COVID-19. The material sequenced was PBMCs or T cells enriched from blood (not recorded which).

The CDR3 bases are TGTGCCAGCAGCCAAGTTAAGATAGGGGCGATTTCCTACAATGAGCAGTTCTTC. Protein sequence: CASSQVKIGAISYNEQFF. The rearrangement links TRBV3-1 (or the pseudogene TRBV3-2) to TRBJ2-1, with a weak D call TRBD1 (5 bases). V lost 1 base and J lost 1, with 17 bases in between. Germline V gene sequence: CDR1 LGHDT, CDR2 YNNKEL (reference sequence). The CDR3 has 18 residues.